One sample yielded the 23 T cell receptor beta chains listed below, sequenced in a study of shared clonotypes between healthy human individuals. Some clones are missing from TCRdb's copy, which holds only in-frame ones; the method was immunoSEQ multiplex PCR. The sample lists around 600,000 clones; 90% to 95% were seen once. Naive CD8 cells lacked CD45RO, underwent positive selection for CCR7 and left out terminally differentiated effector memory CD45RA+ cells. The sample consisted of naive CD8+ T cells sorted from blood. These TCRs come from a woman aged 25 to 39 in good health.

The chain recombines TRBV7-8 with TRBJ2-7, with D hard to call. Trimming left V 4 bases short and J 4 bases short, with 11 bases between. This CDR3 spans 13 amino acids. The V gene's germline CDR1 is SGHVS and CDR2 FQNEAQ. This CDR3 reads CASSSTMGYEQYF. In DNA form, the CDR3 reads TGTGCCAGCAGCTCCACGATGGGTTACGAGCAGTACTTC.

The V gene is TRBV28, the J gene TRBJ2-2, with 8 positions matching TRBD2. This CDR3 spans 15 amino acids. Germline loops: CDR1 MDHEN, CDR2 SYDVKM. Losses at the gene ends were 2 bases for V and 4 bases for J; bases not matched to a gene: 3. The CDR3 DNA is TGTGCCAGCAGTTTAACTAGCGGAATCACCGGGGAGCTGTTTTTT. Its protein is CASSLTSGITGELFF. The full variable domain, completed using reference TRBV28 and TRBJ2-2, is DVKVTQSSRYLVKRTGEKVFLECVQDMDHENMFWYRQDPGLGLRLIYFSYDVKMKEKGDIPEGYSVSREKKERFSLILESASTNQTSMYLCASSLTSGITGELFFGEGSRLTVL.

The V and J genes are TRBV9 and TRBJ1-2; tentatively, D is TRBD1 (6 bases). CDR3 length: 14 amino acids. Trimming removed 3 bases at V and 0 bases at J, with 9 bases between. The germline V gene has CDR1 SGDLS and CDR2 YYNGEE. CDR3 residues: CASSGTVSNYGYTF. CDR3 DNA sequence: TGTGCCAGCAGCGGGACAGTTTCTAACTATGGCTACACCTTC.

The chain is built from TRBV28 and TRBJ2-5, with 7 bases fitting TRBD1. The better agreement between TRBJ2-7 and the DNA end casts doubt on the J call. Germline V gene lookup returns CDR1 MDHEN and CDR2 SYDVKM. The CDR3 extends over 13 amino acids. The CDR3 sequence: CAIRGHQSYEQYF. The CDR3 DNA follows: TGTGCCATTAGGGGGCACCAATCCTACGAGCAGTACTTC.

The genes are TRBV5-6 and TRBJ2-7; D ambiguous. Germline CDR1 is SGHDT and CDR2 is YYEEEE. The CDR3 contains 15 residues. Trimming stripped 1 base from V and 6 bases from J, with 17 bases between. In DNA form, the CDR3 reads TGTGCCAGCAGCTTGAATTGGCCCATCGGCAGCGAGCAGTACTTC. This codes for CASSLNWPIGSEQYF. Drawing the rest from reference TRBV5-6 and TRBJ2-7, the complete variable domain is DAGVTQSPTHLIKTRGQQVTLRCSPKSGHDTVSWYQQALGQGPQFIFQYYEEEERQRGNFPDRFSGHQFPNYSSELNVNALLLGDSALYLCASSLNWPIGSEQYFGPGTRLTVT.

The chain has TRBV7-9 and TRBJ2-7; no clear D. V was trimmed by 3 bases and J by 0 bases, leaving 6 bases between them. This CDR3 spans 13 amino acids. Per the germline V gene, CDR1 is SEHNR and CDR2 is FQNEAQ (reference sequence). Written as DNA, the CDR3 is TGTGCCAGCAGCTTCCCCCACTCCTACGAGCAGTACTTC. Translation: CASSFPHSYEQYF. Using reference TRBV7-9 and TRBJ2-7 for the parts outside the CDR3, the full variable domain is DTGVSQNPRHKITKRGQNVTFRCDPISEHNRLYWYRQTLGQGPEFLTYFQNEAQLEKSRLLSDRFSAERPKGSFSTLEIQRTEQGDSAMYLCASSFPHSYEQYFGPGTRLTVT.

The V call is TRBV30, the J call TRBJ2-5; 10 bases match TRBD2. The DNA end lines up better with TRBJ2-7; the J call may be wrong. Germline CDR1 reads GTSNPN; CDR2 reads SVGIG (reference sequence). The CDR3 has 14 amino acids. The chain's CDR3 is CAWSLGAGGYEQYF. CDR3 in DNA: TGTGCCTGGAGTCTGGGAGCGGGAGGGTACGAGCAGTACTTC.

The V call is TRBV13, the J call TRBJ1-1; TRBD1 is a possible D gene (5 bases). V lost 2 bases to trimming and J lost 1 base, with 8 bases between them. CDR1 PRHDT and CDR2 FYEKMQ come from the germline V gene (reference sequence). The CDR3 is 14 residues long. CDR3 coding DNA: TGTGCCAGCAGCTTAAGGGGCGAGAACACTGAAGCTTTCTTT. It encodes CASSLRGENTEAFF.

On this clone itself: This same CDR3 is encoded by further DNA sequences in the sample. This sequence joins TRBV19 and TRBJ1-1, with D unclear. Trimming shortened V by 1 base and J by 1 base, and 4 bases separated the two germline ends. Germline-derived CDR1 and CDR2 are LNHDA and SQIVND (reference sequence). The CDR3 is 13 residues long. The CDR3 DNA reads TGTGCCAGTAGTATAGGAGAGAACACTGAAGCTTTCTTT. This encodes CASSIGENTEAFF.

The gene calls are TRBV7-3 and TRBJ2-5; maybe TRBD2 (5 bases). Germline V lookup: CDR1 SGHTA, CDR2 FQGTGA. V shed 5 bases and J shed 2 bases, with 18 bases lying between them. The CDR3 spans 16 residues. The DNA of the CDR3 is TGTGCCAGCAGCCGTACGGGGAGCGGCCATCAAGAGACCCAGTACTTC. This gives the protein CASSRTGSGHQETQYF.

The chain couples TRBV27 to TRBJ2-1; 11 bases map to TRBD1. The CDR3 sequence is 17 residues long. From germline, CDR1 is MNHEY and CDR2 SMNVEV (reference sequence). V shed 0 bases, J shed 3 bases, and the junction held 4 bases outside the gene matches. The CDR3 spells CASSLSPGTGGYNEQFF. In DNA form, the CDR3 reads TGTGCCAGCAGTTTATCCCCCGGGACAGGGGGCTACAATGAGCAGTTCTTC.

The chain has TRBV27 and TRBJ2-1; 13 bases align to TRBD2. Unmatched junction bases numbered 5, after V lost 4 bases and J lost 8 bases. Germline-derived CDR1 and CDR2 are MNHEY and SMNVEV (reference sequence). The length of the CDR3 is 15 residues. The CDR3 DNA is TGTGCCAGCAGTTCCCGGACTAGCGGGAGCCATGAGCAGTTCTTC. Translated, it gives CASSSRTSGSHEQFF.

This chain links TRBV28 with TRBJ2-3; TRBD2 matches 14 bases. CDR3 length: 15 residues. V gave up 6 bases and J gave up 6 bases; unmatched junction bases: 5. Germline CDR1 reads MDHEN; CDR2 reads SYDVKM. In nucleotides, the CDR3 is TGTGCCAGCAGCCGCCGACTAGCGGGAGGGGATACGCAGTATTTT. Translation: CASSRRLAGGDTQYF.

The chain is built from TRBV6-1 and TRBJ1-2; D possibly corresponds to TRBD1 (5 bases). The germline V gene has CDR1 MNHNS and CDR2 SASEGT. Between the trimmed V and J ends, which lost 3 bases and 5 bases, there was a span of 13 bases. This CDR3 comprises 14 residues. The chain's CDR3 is CASSEKGTLYGYTF. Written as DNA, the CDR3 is TGTGCCAGCAGTGAGAAGGGGACGCTTTATGGCTACACCTTC.

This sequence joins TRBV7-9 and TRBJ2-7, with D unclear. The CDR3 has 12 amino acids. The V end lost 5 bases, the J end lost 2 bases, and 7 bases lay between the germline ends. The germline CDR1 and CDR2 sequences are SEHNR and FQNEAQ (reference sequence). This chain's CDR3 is CASSPNTYEQYF. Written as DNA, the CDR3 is TGTGCCAGCAGCCCGAACACCTACGAGCAGTACTTC. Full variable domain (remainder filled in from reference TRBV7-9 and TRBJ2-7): DTGVSQNPRHKITKRGQNVTFRCDPISEHNRLYWYRQTLGQGPEFLTYFQNEAQLEKSRLLSDRFSAERPKGSFSTLEIQRTEQGDSAMYLCASSPNTYEQYFGPGTRLTVT.

DNA of the CDR3: TGTGCCAGTACTCGGGGCTACTATGAAAAACTGTTTTTT. This sequence encodes CASTRGYYEKLFF. The chain uses TRBV19 and TRBJ1-4; D perhaps matches TRBD1 (5 bases). The germline gives CDR1 LNHDA, CDR2 SQIVND (reference sequence). V was clipped by 7 bases and J by 6 bases, with 12 bases between them. The CDR3 is made up of 13 amino acids.

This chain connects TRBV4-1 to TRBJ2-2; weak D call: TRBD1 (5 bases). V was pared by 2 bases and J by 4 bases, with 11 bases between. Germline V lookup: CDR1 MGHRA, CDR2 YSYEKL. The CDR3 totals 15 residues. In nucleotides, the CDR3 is TGCGCCAGCAGCCAATGGCAGGGTGGCACCGGGGAGCTGTTTTTT. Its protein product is CASSQWQGGTGELFF.

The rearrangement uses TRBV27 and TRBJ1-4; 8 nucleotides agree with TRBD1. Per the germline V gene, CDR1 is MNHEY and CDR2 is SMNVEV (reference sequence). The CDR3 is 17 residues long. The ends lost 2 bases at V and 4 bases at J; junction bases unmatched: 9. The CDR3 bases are TGTGCCAGCAGTTTAGGAGTGGGGACAGGCGTTAATGAAAAACTGTTTTTT. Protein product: CASSLGVGTGVNEKLFF.

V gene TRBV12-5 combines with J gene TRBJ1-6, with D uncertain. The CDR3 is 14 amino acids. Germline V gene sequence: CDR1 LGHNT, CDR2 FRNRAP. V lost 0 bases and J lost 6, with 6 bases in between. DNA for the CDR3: TGTGCTAGTGGTTTGGTACGGCGTAATTCACCCCTCCACTTT. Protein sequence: CASGLVRRNSPLHF. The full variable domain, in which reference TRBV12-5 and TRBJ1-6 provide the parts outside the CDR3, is DARVTQTPRHKVTEMGQEVTMRCQPILGHNTVFWYRQTMMQGLELLAYFRNRAPLDDSGMPKDRFSAEMPDATLATLKIQPSEPRDSAVYFCASGLVRRNSPLHFGNGTRLTVT.

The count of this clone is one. CDR3 loop: CSAWTPRYEQFF. CDR3 bases: TGCAGCGCCTGGACACCCAGGTATGAGCAGTTCTTC. V and J are TRBV29-1 and TRBJ2-1; D is possibly TRBD1 (5 bases). Per the germline V gene, CDR1 is SQVTM and CDR2 is ANQGSEA. V was cut by 7 bases and J by 8 bases, with 15 bases left in between. The CDR3 length is 12 residues.

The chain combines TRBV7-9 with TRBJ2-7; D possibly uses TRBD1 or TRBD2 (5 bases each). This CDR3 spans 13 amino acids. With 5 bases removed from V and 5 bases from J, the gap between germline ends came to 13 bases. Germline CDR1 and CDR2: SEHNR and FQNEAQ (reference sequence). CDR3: CASSPMRGHEQYF. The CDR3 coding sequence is TGTGCCAGCAGCCCTATGAGGGGTCACGAGCAGTACTTC. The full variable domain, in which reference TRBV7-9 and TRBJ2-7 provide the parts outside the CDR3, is DTGVSQNPRHKITKRGQNVTFRCDPISEHNRLYWYRQTLGQGPEFLTYFQNEAQLEKSRLLSDRFSAERPKGSFSTLEIQRTEQGDSAMYLCASSPMRGHEQYFGPGTRLTVT.

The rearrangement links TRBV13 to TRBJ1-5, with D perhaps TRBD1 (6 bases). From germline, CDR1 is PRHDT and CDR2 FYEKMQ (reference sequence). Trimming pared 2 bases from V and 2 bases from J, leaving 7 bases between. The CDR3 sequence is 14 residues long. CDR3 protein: CASSLKGGNQPQHF. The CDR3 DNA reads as TGTGCCAGCAGCTTAAAGGGGGGCAATCAGCCCCAGCATTTT.

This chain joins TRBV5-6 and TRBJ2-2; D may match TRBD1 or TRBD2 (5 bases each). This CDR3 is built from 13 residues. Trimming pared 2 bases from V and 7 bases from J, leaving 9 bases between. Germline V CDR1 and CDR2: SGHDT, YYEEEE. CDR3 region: CASSFGASGELFF. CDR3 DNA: TGTGCCAGCAGCTTCGGGGCCAGCGGGGAGCTGTTTTTT. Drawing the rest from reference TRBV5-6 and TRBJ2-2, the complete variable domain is DAGVTQSPTHLIKTRGQQVTLRCSPKSGHDTVSWYQQALGQGPQFIFQYYEEEERQRGNFPDRFSGHQFPNYSSELNVNALLLGDSALYLCASSFGASGELFFGEGSRLTVL.